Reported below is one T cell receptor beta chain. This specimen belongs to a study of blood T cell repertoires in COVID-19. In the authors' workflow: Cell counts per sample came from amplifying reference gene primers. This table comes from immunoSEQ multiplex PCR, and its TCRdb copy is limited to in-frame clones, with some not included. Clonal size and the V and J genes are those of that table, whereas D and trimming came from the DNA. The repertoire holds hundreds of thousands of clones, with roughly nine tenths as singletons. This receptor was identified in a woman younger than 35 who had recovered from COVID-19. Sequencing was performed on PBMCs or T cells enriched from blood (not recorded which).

CDR3 sequence reads: CASSRGTGGVYGYTF. DNA for the CDR3: TGCGCCAGCAGCCGAGGGACAGGGGGCGTCTATGGCTACACCTTC. The rearrangement joins TRBV5-1 to TRBJ1-2, with 12 bases that match TRBD1. CDR1 and CDR2 (germline): SGHRS, YFSETQ. J gave up 4 bases and V 4 bases, and 5 bases lay outside the gene matches. The CDR3 has 15 residues.